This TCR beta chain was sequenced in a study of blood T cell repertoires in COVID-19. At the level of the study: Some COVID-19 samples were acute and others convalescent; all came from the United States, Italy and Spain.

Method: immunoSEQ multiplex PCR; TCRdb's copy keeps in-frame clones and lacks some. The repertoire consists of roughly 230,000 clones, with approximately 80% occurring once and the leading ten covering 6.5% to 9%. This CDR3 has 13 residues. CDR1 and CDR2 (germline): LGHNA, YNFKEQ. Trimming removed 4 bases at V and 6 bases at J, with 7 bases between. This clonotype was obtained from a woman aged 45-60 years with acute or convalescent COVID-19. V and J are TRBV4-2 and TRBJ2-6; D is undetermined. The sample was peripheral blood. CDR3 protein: CASSLLPANVLTF. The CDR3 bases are TGTGCCAGCAGCCTTCTTCCGGCCAACGTCCTGACTTTC.